This TCR beta chain emerged from a study of T cell responses to AZD1222 COVID-19 vaccine. The repertoire was sequenced with immunoSEQ multiplex PCR; TCRdb's copy has only in-frame clones and lacks some. The sample has about 140,000 clones; 80% to 95% are singletons. Broader study findings: Spike-wide coverage was observed for vaccine-associated CD4 TCRs, with dominant responses at 160-218 and 743-854. Clonal diversity was possibly underestimated; the donors were predominantly white British and more often female. At baseline, just a handful of AZD1222 recipients tested seropositive. No repertoire was sampled before or during the peak T cell response, only after it.

To note about this clone: Antigen specificity is unknown.

This CDR3 spans 15 amino acids. CDR1 and CDR2 from the germline V gene are SEHNR and FQNEAQ (reference sequence). Trimming cost V 3 bases and J 7 bases; bases outside gene matches: 4. The source material was peripheral blood, sampled on day 0 of AZD1222 vaccination. V usage is TRBV7-9 and J usage is TRBJ2-1; 12 nucleotides match TRBD2. The source of this sequence is an adult in good health. This chain's CDR3 is CASSLTSGGGNEQFF. In nucleotides, the CDR3 is TGTGCCAGCAGCTTGACTAGCGGGGGCGGGAATGAGCAGTTCTTC.